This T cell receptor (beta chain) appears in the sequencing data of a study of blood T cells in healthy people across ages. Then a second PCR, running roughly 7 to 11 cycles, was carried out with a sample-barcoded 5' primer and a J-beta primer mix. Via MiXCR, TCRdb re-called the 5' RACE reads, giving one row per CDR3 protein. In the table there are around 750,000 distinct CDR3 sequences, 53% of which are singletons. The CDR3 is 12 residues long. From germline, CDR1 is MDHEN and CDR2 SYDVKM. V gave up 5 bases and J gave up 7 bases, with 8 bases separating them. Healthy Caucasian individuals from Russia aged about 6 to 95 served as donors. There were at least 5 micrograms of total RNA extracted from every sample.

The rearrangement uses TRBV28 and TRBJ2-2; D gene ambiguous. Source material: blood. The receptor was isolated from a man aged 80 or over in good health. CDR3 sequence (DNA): TGTGCCAGCAGTACTTCTGTCGGGGAGCTGTTTTTT. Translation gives CASSTSVGELFF.